This T cell receptor beta chain was documented in a study of blood T cell repertoires in COVID-19. The overall study: Material from acute and convalescent COVID-19 was sourced from the United States, Italy and Spain. PBMCs, B-cell-depleted T cells, or T cells provided the cDNA or gDNA that made up the material.

Original data processing: Reference gene primer amplification yielded estimated nucleated cell counts. Produced via immunoSEQ multiplex PCR; TCRdb's table is partial and in-frame only. That table furnishes V, J and clone size, whereas the DNA furnished D and trimming. The data hold fewer than 95,000 clones, with around 90% observed a single time. CDR3 length: 16 amino acids. Germline values: CDR1 LGHDT, CDR2 YNNKEL (reference sequence). V was clipped by 4 bases and J by 2 bases, with 15 bases between them. This TCR was recovered from a woman aged 80 or over with acute or convalescent COVID-19. This chain links TRBV3-1 (or the pseudogene TRBV3-2) with TRBJ1-3; D is unresolved. Sequencing was done on a sample of peripheral blood. The CDR3 region has the DNA TGTGCCAGCAGCCCTAGTCGAGGCTCCGCTGGAAACACCATATATTTT. It codes for CASSPSRGSAGNTIYF.